These 13 T cell receptor beta chains came from one sample sequenced in a study of post-analysis software for immune sequencing data (dated by TCRdb to about 2015). Broad study findings and their caveats: Significantly higher frequencies in patients than in controls were found for roughly 5 TRBV segments, including TRBV5-6, TRBV5-1 and TRBV20-1.

These receptors lack a known antigen. Library construction relied on PCR. Sequenced on an Illumina HiSeq 2500. Unique molecular identifiers were incorporated into TCR beta cDNA libraries to reduce PCR and sequencing biases. TCRdb ran its own pipeline on the public reads, namely fastp trimming at Q25 and MiXCR clone calling, and kept in-frame beta chains. Each entry merges the rows of one CDR3 protein and shows their most common DNA and genes. For this sample there are 400,000 to 500,000 distinct CDR3 sequences; about 40% appear just once. The ten largest account for approximately 7.6% of the sample. Sequenced: blood. The receptors here all came from a girl aged 2 to 10 with multiple sclerosis.

V is TRBV7-8 and J is TRBJ2-1; no firm D call. Between the trimmed V and J ends, which lost 0 bases and 7 bases, there was a span of 7 bases. The germline V gene has CDR1 SGHVS and CDR2 FQNEAQ. The CDR3 covers 13 residues. In nucleotides, the CDR3 is TGTGCCAGCAGCTTAGCGCGCGAGAATGAGCAGTTCTTC. It is translated as CASSLARENEQFF.

V is TRBV4-3 and J is TRBJ2-1; D is undetermined. The CDR3 runs to 15 residues. CDR1 is LGHNA, CDR2 YSLEER, per germline. The V gene lost 1 base and the J gene lost 9 bases, with 16 bases spanning the gap. CDR3 DNA sequence: TGCGCCAGCAGCCAAGGCTTGTTGGGTCGGCGTGAGCAGTTCTTC. Its protein is CASSQGLLGRREQFF.

This chain joins TRBV5-1 and TRBJ1-6; 9 nucleotides line up with TRBD1. The CDR3 is 13 amino acids. J was trimmed by 9 bases and V by 5 bases; bases with no gene match: 3. Germline loops: CDR1 SGHRS, CDR2 YFSETQ. CDR3 sequence (DNA): TGCGCCAGCAGTACAGGGGGCAGTTCACCCCTCCACTTT. It specifies CASSTGGSSPLHF.

This clonotype was picked up a small number of times. CDR3 sequence: CSVEVADHNEQFF. The DNA for the CDR3 is TGCAGCGTTGAAGTAGCCGATCACAATGAGCAGTTCTTC. The rearrangement uses TRBV29-1 and TRBJ2-1, with no clear D. The CDR3 spans 13 residues. The germline V gene encodes CDR1 SQVTM and CDR2 ANQGSEA. Trimming took off 1 base at V and 5 bases at J, with 9 bases between the two ends.

The chain's CDR3 is CATSRDVEAWSEQYF. DNA for the CDR3: TGTGCCACCAGCAGAGATGTGGAGGCTTGGAGCGAGCAGTACTTC. V gene TRBV15 combines with J gene TRBJ2-5; weak D call: TRBD2 (5 bases). Judging by the DNA end, TRBJ2-7 fits better; the J call may be wrong. CDR1 LNHNV and CDR2 YYDKDF come from the germline V gene (reference sequence). This CDR3 is built from 15 residues.

This clonotype was seen a handful of times. The chain couples TRBV5-1 to TRBJ2-7; the D gene is possibly TRBD1 (5 bases). Germline V gives CDR1 SGHRS, CDR2 YFSETQ. Trimming pared 4 bases from V and 6 bases from J, leaving 14 bases between. The CDR3 consists of 13 residues. The CDR3 DNA sequence: TGCGCCAGCAGCGACAGCGCCCAGCGCGAGCAGTACTTC. It specifies CASSDSAQREQYF.

There are a few counts of this clonotype. The V call is TRBV28, the J call TRBJ2-1; D is uncertain. Trimming shortened V by 6 bases and J by 13 bases, and 13 bases separated the two germline ends. The CDR3 length is 11 residues. CDR1 is MDHEN, CDR2 SYDVKM, per germline. Written as DNA, the CDR3 is TGTGCCAGCAGCCGACTCTTACCCCAGTTCTTC. It codes for CASSRLLPQFF.

This clonotype was detected only a few times. The V gene is TRBV6-5, the J gene TRBJ1-1, with D unresolved. This CDR3 comprises 11 residues. Between the trimmed V and J ends, which lost 2 bases and 10 bases, there was a span of 8 bases. CDR1 is MNHEY and CDR2 is SVGAGI in the germline V gene. CDR3 nucleotides: TGTGCCAGCAGTTACGCATCCCGAGCTTTCTTT. Amino acids: CASSYASRAFF.

CDR3 in amino acids: CSVYDSYGYTF. CDR3 bases: TGCAGCGTCTACGACAGCTATGGCTACACCTTC. The chain has TRBV29-1 and TRBJ1-2; D may be TRBD1 (5 bases). The CDR3 is 11 amino acids. V lost 6 bases, J lost 4 bases, and 9 bases lay in between. Germline V gene data show CDR1 as SQVTM and CDR2 as ANQGSEA.

The V call is TRBV28, the J call TRBJ2-6, with D unclear. CDR1 and CDR2 from the germline V gene are MDHEN and SYDVKM. This CDR3 contains 15 residues. V dropped 5 bases and J dropped 2 bases, with 10 bases sitting between them. In nucleotides, the CDR3 is TGTGCCAGCAGTCAACCGGTGGCTGGGGCCAACGTCCTGACTTTC. This sequence encodes CASSQPVAGANVLTF.

The J gene is TRBJ2-6, the V gene TRBV20-1, with D tentatively TRBD2 (5 bases). Germline V CDR1 and CDR2: DFQATT, SNEGSKA (reference sequence). V lost 6 bases and J 0 bases, leaving 27 bases between the germline ends. The CDR3 spans 20 residues. Written as DNA, the CDR3 is TGCAGTGCCAAAACACCCCTAGGGTACATGGCGGGCTCTGGGGCCAACGTCCTGACTTTC. The encoded protein is CSAKTPLGYMAGSGANVLTF.

The chain recombines TRBV20-1 with TRBJ2-1; D might be TRBD2 (5 bases). This CDR3 region has 14 residues. V lost 6 bases, J lost 3 bases, and 15 bases lay in between. Germline CDR1 and CDR2: DFQATT and SNEGSKA (reference sequence). The CDR3 here is CSAFQLRGYNEQFF. The CDR3 nucleotides are TGCAGTGCCTTCCAACTACGGGGCTACAATGAGCAGTTCTTC.

The J gene is TRBJ2-7, the V gene TRBV10-3, with unresolved D. The CDR3 has 16 amino acids. With 2 bases removed from V and 0 bases from J, the gap between germline ends came to 14 bases. Germline loops: CDR1 ENHRY, CDR2 SYGVKD. In DNA form, the CDR3 reads TGTGCCATCAGTGAGGTTCGTAACTTCCTCTCCTACGAGCAGTACTTC. Its protein is CAISEVRNFLSYEQYF.